This TCR beta chain was identified during a study of control samples from healthy donors and cancer patients. Generated by immunoSEQ multiplex PCR, the TCRdb table keeps only in-frame clones and is missing some. The data contain under 450,000 clones, around 90% of them singletons. Germline CDR1 reads SGHTA; CDR2 reads FQGTGA. The CDR3 extends over 14 amino acids. Between the trimmed V and J ends, which lost 5 bases and 1 base, there was a span of 11 bases. V gene TRBV7-3 combines with J gene TRBJ1-1; D unclear. The sequence was collected from a man aged 35-49 years with head and neck cancer. Sequenced sample: PBMCs. The CDR3 loop is CASSPGRQNTEAFF. The DNA for the CDR3 is TGTGCCAGCAGCCCCGGACGGCAGAACACTGAAGCTTTCTTT.